One TCR beta chain is described in this entry. Its antigen is unknown. No base-level quality is on record; no much larger clone is a single base apart. Sample time point, as interpreted from the label and publication: pre-sensitization, week 0. The treatment or condition label corresponds to: therapeutic diphenylcyclopropenone sensitization with weekly scalp DPC. Total RNA was isolated from unfractionated whole blood collected in Tempus Blood RNA tubes. At every patch-test visit, the blood draw took place before the patch test was put on. To be eligible, patients had to be aged 18 to 70, diagnosed with alopecia and judged suitable for DPC therapy, while pregnant patients were excluded. The cysteine opens and the phenylalanine closes a CDR3 of 13 amino acids. Only the CDR3 DNA stays, 39 bases, in frame from base 1. CDR1 and CDR2 were assigned from the germline V gene as SQVTM and ANQGSEA. V was cut back by 0 bases and J by 4 bases, leaving a gap of 9 bases between them.

Receptors were amplified or captured by RACE. The sequencer was a NextSeq 500. Library preparation attached unique molecular identifiers to individual cDNA molecules for quantitative, reproducible TCR counting. From the authors' description of their analysis: The median number of TCRs per sample was approximately 93,000, ranging from roughly 23,224 to 700,000. The Decombinator software suite was used to annotate the V, J and CDR3 of the TCR reads. To make PS versus PT1 abundance plots, every sample was subsampled to the same number of TCRs (28,000). TCRs were defined as expanded if absent before sensitization and observed at least eight times at the 2-week time point. TCRdb redid the processing of the public reads, applying fastp at Q25 and MiXCR, and retained in-frame beta chains. Identical CDR3 proteins give one entry, which carries the most common genes and DNA. The V and J calls shown here were made by TCRdb, not taken from the authors' results. In all, the sample holds under 40,000 distinct CDR3 sequences, and less than 15% of those were seen once. In total, the top ten clones hold roughly 2% of the sample.

These data come from a study of human T cells and chemical hapten exposure (dated by TCRdb to the early 2020s). Background on the whole study: For sensitization, 2% DPC in acetone was applied to a roughly 2 cm by roughly 2 cm area of upper inner arm skin. From each blood RNA sample, both TCR alpha and TCR beta chains were sequenced. Patients additionally received weekly therapeutic DPC doses to the scalp throughout the approximately 22-week study period. Peripheral blood TCR repertoire changes were tracked in vivo in alopecia patients during primary and secondary sensitization to the hapten diphenylcyclopropenone (DPC). Patch testing was done on the upper back using Finn chambers containing 0.01% DPC, and results were scored after 6 days according to International Contact Dermatitis Research Group standards. The libraries were sequenced as a pool, and the TCR yield per sample differed mostly because of small variations in library volumes within the pool. Blood samples were taken from patients before sensitization (week 0) and then at 2, 6 and about 24 weeks after DPC sensitization. Twenty-nine alopecia patients provided blood for TCR sequencing at one to four time points (pre-sensitization, 2, 6 and 24 weeks). Alopecia areata with under or over 50% scalp involvement, alopecia totalis and alopecia universalis were represented in the patient cohort, which was mostly female. Broad study findings and their caveats: A positive correlation was found between the number of PT1 expanded TCRs and patch test score, with significance reached at thresholds 8, 16 and 32 but not 4. No change with DPC sensitization was found in the number of TCRs above 1 in 1000 frequency, and no evidence of global repertoire structure alterations was found. All patients had alopecia, a presumed autoimmune disease, so their immune response might differ from that of healthy individuals. Repeated subsampling changed both the strength of the expansion versus patch-test correlation and the threshold at which the correlation became significant. Significantly more large CDR3 similarity clusters were formed by expanded TCRs than by pre-sensitization or healthy control sets, consistent with antigen-driven responses.

The TCR originated in a woman in her 40s with alopecia areata. Some clones in this sample may be carry-over from other donors' samples. In this chain, TRBV29-1 is recombined with TRBJ1-1; the D gene identity is not certain. The sequences come from whole blood, collected in connection with sensitization to the hapten diphenylcyclopropenone (DPC). The DNA sequence reads TGCAGCGTTGAAGAGGCAGAAGGCACTGAAGCTTTCTTT. Its translation is CSVEEAEGTEAFF.